The 14 T cell receptor beta chains listed next were all sequenced from one sample in a study of cytomegalovirus exposure and HLA in healthy donors. The PCR had 60 Vbeta and 13 Jbeta primers. Some clones are missing from TCRdb's copy, which holds only in-frame ones; the method was immunoSEQ multiplex PCR. The sample lists roughly 100,000 clones; about 83% were seen once. The specimen was PBMCs. These TCRs come from a female donor in good health and CMV-seropositive.

The CDR3 sequence: CASSLVDYNEQFF. CDR3 sequence (DNA): TGTGCCAGCAGCTTAGTAGATTACAATGAGCAGTTCTTC. The rearrangement joins TRBV11-3 to TRBJ2-1; no reliable D call. The V gene lost 1 base and the J gene lost 4 bases, with 5 bases spanning the gap. CDR1 is SGHNT, CDR2 YENEEA, per germline. This CDR3 contains 13 residues.

The count of this clone is one. The chain has TRBV5-1 and TRBJ2-1, with 10 bases fitting TRBD1. CDR1 is SGHRS, CDR2 YFSETQ, per germline. Trimming cost V 1 base and J 8 bases; bases outside gene matches: 12. This CDR3 comprises 17 residues. The chain's CDR3 is CASSLKIFGTGVHEQFF. DNA of the CDR3: TGCGCCAGCAGCTTGAAAATATTCGGGACAGGGGTGCATGAGCAGTTCTTC.

V usage is TRBV5-1 and J usage is TRBJ2-5, with a tentative D call TRBD2 (7 bases). This CDR3 has 16 residues. Germline CDR1 is SGHRS and CDR2 is YFSETQ. V lost 0 bases and J lost 6, with 18 bases in between. CDR3 sequence: CASSLDRGGRGQTQYF. For the CDR3, the DNA is TGCGCCAGCAGCTTGGATCGCGGGGGCCGAGGGCAGACCCAGTACTTC.

V and J are TRBV5-1 and TRBJ2-1; 7 bases are a match to TRBD1. V lost 4 bases to trimming and J lost 0 bases; unmatched junction nucleotides: 4. The CDR3 consists of 15 residues. Germline CDR1 SGHRS, CDR2 YFSETQ. For the CDR3, the DNA is TGCGCCAGCAGCGGGGACAGAAGCTCCTACAATGAGCAGTTCTTC. Encoded protein: CASSGDRSSYNEQFF.

This clone has only one observation. The CDR3 DNA reads as TGTGCCAGCAGCTTGAGGACAAAGGGGGACACTGAAGCTTTCTTT. Encoded protein: CASSLRTKGDTEAFF. This chain connects TRBV5-5 to TRBJ1-1, with D perhaps TRBD1 (6 bases). V lost 1 base, J lost 3 bases, and 13 bases lay in between. The germline V gene has CDR1 SGHKS and CDR2 YYEKEE (reference sequence). The CDR3 loop spans 15 amino acids.

V and J are TRBV6-1 and TRBJ2-3; D is unresolved. The V gene lost 3 bases and the J gene lost 2 bases, with 9 bases spanning the gap. CDR3 length: 14 amino acids. The germline V gene has CDR1 MNHNS and CDR2 SASEGT. The CDR3 spells CASSEFFSTDTQYF. Written as DNA, the CDR3 is TGTGCCAGCAGTGAGTTTTTCTCCACAGATACGCAGTATTTT.

The chain has TRBV6-5 and TRBJ1-4; possible D gene TRBD1, 6 bases. CDR1 is MNHEY, CDR2 SVGAGI, per germline. With 8 bases removed from V and 4 bases from J, the gap between germline ends came to 11 bases. CDR3 size: 13 residues. CDR3 sequence: CASGGQINEKLFF. The CDR3 DNA follows: TGTGCCAGCGGTGGACAGATTAATGAAAAACTGTTTTTT.

The chain links TRBV19 to TRBJ2-1, with 12 bases matching TRBD2. V gave up 8 bases and J gave up 7 bases; unmatched junction bases: 9. The CDR3 consists of 15 residues. CDR1 is LNHDA, CDR2 SQIVND, per germline (reference sequence). As DNA, the CDR3 is TGTGCCAGTGGGGCGACTAGCGGGAGATTGAATGAGCAGTTCTTC. Translating gives CASGATSGRLNEQFF.

The chain joins TRBV2 to TRBJ2-5; a possible D gene is TRBD2 (5 bases). Germline loops: CDR1 SNHLY, CDR2 FYNNEI. This CDR3 region has 16 residues. Trimming shortened V by 7 bases and J by 6 bases, and 24 bases separated the two germline ends. The CDR3 bases are TGTGCCAGCAAGAAGGGTAGCGCGGCCAATCAACAGACCCAGTACTTC. Protein sequence: CASKKGSAANQQTQYF.

This chain's CDR3 is CAVSPSGAGTETQYF. In DNA form, the CDR3 reads TGTGCCGTATCGCCTTCAGGGGCCGGGACGGAGACCCAGTACTTC. The gene calls are TRBV6-1 and TRBJ2-5; weak D call: TRBD1 (6 bases). The germline V gene encodes CDR1 MNHNS and CDR2 SASEGT. The CDR3 contains 15 residues. The V end lost 11 bases, the J end lost 5 bases, and 24 bases lay between the germline ends.

The J gene is TRBJ1-3, the V gene TRBV7-2; a possible D gene is TRBD1 (5 bases). V lost 2 bases and J 2 bases, leaving 10 bases between the germline ends. Germline lookup yields CDR1 SGHTA and CDR2 FQGNSA. The CDR3 has 15 amino acids. The CDR3 DNA is TGTGCCAGCAGCTTATCGACGGGGGCTGGAAACACCATATATTTT. This encodes CASSLSTGAGNTIYF.

The rearrangement uses TRBV11-1 and TRBJ1-1, with 7 bases matching TRBD1. Germline CDR1 and CDR2: SGHAT and FQDESV (reference sequence). Trimming at V came to 1 base and at J to 3 bases, leaving 2 bases not matched to a gene. The CDR3 length is 14 residues. In DNA form, the CDR3 reads TGTGCCAGCAGCTTAGGACAGGGTTACACTGAAGCTTTCTTT. This gives the protein CASSLGQGYTEAFF. The full variable domain, in which reference TRBV11-1 and TRBJ1-1 provide the parts outside the CDR3, is EAEVAQSPRYKITEKSQAVAFWCDPISGHATLYWYRQILGQGPELLVQFQDESVVDDSQLPKDRFSAERLKGVDSTLKIQPAELGDSAMYLCASSLGQGYTEAFFGQGTRLTVV.

This rearrangement joins TRBV4-2 to TRBJ2-3, with 12 positions matching TRBD2. In germline, CDR1 is LGHNA, CDR2 YNFKEQ. CDR3 size: 20 residues. After removal of 2 bases from V and 0 bases from J, the junction contained 12 bases not matched to a gene. The CDR3 loop reads CASSQYGKLAGGSSTDTQYF. In DNA, the CDR3 is TGTGCCAGCAGCCAATACGGGAAACTAGCGGGGGGATCTAGCACAGATACGCAGTATTTT.

This chain joins TRBV5-1 and TRBJ1-5, with a possible D match to TRBD1 (6 bases). The CDR3 spans 17 residues. Germline loops: CDR1 SGHRS, CDR2 YFSETQ. The germline V and J ends were trimmed by 0 bases and 0 bases, with 13 bases remaining between them. The CDR3 protein is CASSLGAGVYSNQPQHF. The CDR3 bases are TGCGCCAGCAGCTTGGGGGCAGGGGTTTATAGCAATCAGCCCCAGCATTTT.